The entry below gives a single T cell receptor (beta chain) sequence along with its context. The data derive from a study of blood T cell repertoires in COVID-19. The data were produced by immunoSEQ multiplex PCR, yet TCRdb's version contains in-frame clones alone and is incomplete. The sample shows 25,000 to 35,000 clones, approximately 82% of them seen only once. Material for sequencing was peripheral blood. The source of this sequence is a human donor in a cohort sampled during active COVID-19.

The CDR3 coding sequence is TGTGCCAGCTCACCTCGCGAGGCAGGGGGCTATGGCTACACCTTC. Protein product: CASSPREAGGYGYTF. The gene calls are TRBV18 and TRBJ1-2; TRBD1 aligns across 7 bases. Germline lookup yields CDR1 KGHSH and CDR2 LQKENI. Germline trimming cut 3 bases from V and 4 bases from J; bases unmatched to any gene: 8. This CDR3 region has 15 residues.